A single sample gave rise to the 20 T cell receptor beta chains below, sequenced in a study of OX40 agonist ivuxolimab in advanced cancers. Some clones are missing from TCRdb's copy, which holds only in-frame ones; the method was immunoSEQ multiplex PCR. The table has tens of thousands of clones, roughly 94% seen once. Specimen: CD4+ or CD8+ T cells sorted from blood, collected in a trial of the OX40 agonist ivuxolimab. The source is an adult with an advanced solid tumor such as melanoma, head and neck, liver or kidney cancer.

V usage is TRBV28 and J usage is TRBJ2-2, with TRBD1 matching over 8 bases. Unmatched junction bases numbered 9, after V lost 2 bases and J lost 4 bases. Germline V lookup: CDR1 MDHEN, CDR2 SYDVKM. The CDR3 totals 17 residues. CDR3 in DNA: TGTGCCAGCAGTTTACACTCCGGGACAGGAGTCACCGGGGAGCTGTTTTTT. Residues: CASSLHSGTGVTGELFF.

This clone has only one observation. The J gene is TRBJ2-5, the V gene TRBV28; D might be TRBD2 (6 bases). V lost 4 bases to trimming and J lost 1 base, with 7 bases between them. This CDR3 has 13 amino acids. Germline V gene lookup returns CDR1 MDHEN and CDR2 SYDVKM. DNA of the CDR3: TGTGCCAGCAGTTCGGGACTCCAAGAGACCCAGTACTTC. Its translation: CASSSGLQETQYF.

In its sample, this clone was seen a few times. This chain uses TRBV19 with TRBJ2-7, with D uncertain. Per germline, CDR1 LNHDA and CDR2 SQIVND (reference sequence). V gave up 2 bases and J gave up 7 bases, with 6 bases separating them. The CDR3 is made up of 11 amino acids. The CDR3 DNA sequence: TGTGCCAGTAGTATATCGGAAGAGCAGTACTTC. Amino acids: CASSISEEQYF.

The rearrangement joins TRBV15 to TRBJ2-7; D call uncertain. This CDR3 has 12 amino acids. V lost 5 bases, J lost 5 bases, and 10 bases lay in between. The germline V gene encodes CDR1 LNHNV and CDR2 YYDKDF (reference sequence). CDR3 region: CATSGMSDEQYF. The CDR3 DNA reads as TGTGCCACCAGCGGGATGTCGGACGAGCAGTACTTC. The whole variable domain, remainder taken from reference TRBV15 and TRBJ2-7, is DAMVIQNPRYQVTQFGKPVTLSCSQTLNHNVMYWYQQKSSQAPKLLFHYYDKDFNNEADTPDNFQSRRPNTSFCFLDIRSPGLGDTAMYLCATSGMSDEQYFGPGTRLTVT.

Written as DNA, the CDR3 is TGTGCCAGCAGTTTGGGGACAGGGATTGATGAGCAGTTCTTC. Amino acid sequence: CASSLGTGIDEQFF. This chain uses TRBV27 with TRBJ2-1; 9 nucleotides agree with TRBD1. Trimming at V came to 3 bases and at J to 8 bases, leaving 5 bases not matched to a gene. The germline V gene has CDR1 MNHEY and CDR2 SMNVEV (reference sequence). The CDR3 spans 14 residues.

The chain carries TRBV11-2 and TRBJ2-3; perhaps TRBD2 as D (5 bases). V lost 1 base and J lost 4, with 12 bases in between. The germline V gene has CDR1 SGHAT and CDR2 FQNNGV. CDR3 length equals 15 residues. The CDR3 protein is CASSLGVAGADTQYF. CDR3 nucleotide sequence: TGTGCCAGCAGCTTAGGCGTGGCCGGGGCAGATACGCAGTATTTT.

The V gene is TRBV6-9, the J gene TRBJ2-3; 8 positions agree with TRBD2. The CDR3 is 16 amino acids. In germline, CDR1 is MNHGY, CDR2 SVAAGI. Unmatched junction bases numbered 9, after V lost 7 bases and J lost 0 bases. CDR3 nucleotides: TGTGCCAGCATAAACTCCAGCGGGAGTAGCACAGATACGCAGTATTTT. Residues: CASINSSGSSTDTQYF.

This clone turned up a few times. The chain couples TRBV7-9 to TRBJ1-2, with D hard to call. The CDR3 has 13 amino acids. V was cut by 8 bases and J by 0 bases, with 10 bases left in between. Germline CDR1 reads SEHNR; CDR2 reads FQNEAQ (reference sequence). The CDR3 nucleotides are TGTGCCAGCTACTCCTCAGCTAACTATGGCTACACCTTC. It encodes CASYSSANYGYTF.

The V and J genes are TRBV7-9 and TRBJ2-1; the D is unclear. This CDR3 spans 15 amino acids. The germline V and J ends were trimmed by 1 base and 1 base, with 8 bases remaining between them. CDR1 SEHNR and CDR2 FQNEAQ come from the germline V gene (reference sequence). For the CDR3, the DNA is TGTGCCAGCAGCTTAGTGGTGGGATCCTACAATGAGCAGTTCTTC. Residues: CASSLVVGSYNEQFF. The whole variable domain, remainder taken from reference TRBV7-9 and TRBJ2-1, is DTGVSQNPRHKITKRGQNVTFRCDPISEHNRLYWYRQTLGQGPEFLTYFQNEAQLEKSRLLSDRFSAERPKGSFSTLEIQRTEQGDSAMYLCASSLVVGSYNEQFFGPGTRLTVL.

The chain is built from TRBV6-5 and TRBJ1-1; D not resolved. The CDR3 runs to 12 residues. The ends were cut back, 7 bases at V and 0 bases at J, with 6 bases in the middle. The germline V gene has CDR1 MNHEY and CDR2 SVGAGI. The chain's CDR3 is CASKTLNTEAFF. Written as DNA, the CDR3 is TGTGCCAGCAAAACCTTGAACACTGAAGCTTTCTTT.

Only one count was recorded for this clone. V and J are TRBV7-9 and TRBJ2-7, with 7 nucleotides matching TRBD1. The V gene's germline CDR1 is SEHNR and CDR2 FQNEAQ (reference sequence). J was trimmed by 2 bases and V by 4 bases; bases with no gene match: 8. CDR3 length equals 15 residues. In nucleotides, the CDR3 is TGTGCCAGCAGCTCCCTAACAGGGGATCCCTACGAGCAGTACTTC. Its translation is CASSSLTGDPYEQYF.

The J gene is TRBJ2-1, the V gene TRBV7-6; perhaps D is TRBD1 or TRBD2 (6 bases each). The germline gives CDR1 SGHVS, CDR2 FNYEAQ. The length of the CDR3 is 17 residues. The V end lost 1 base, the J end lost 3 bases, and 16 bases lay between the germline ends. In DNA, the CDR3 is TGTGCCAGCAGCTTAGAACTGGGGGGCCGAGACTACAATGAGCAGTTCTTC. It yields the protein CASSLELGGRDYNEQFF.

This chain links TRBV27 with TRBJ2-7, with TRBD1 matching 10 bases. The ends lost 3 bases at V and 3 bases at J; junction bases unmatched: 2. From germline, CDR1 is MNHEY and CDR2 SMNVEV (reference sequence). The CDR3 consists of 14 residues. CDR3 sequence (DNA): TGTGCCAGCAGTTTGAGGGACAGGGGCTACGAGCAGTACTTC. Amino acids: CASSLRDRGYEQYF.

The chain carries TRBV7-9 and TRBJ1-1; D perhaps matches TRBD1 (6 bases). Germline CDR1 is SEHNR and CDR2 is FQNEAQ (reference sequence). The length of the CDR3 is 14 residues. The V end was cut by 1 base, the J end by 6 bases, with 12 bases between. The CDR3 here is CASSLEGGSAEAFF. CDR3 DNA sequence: TGTGCCAGCAGCTTAGAGGGGGGTTCGGCTGAAGCTTTCTTT.

This chain uses TRBV5-1 with TRBJ1-2; 7 positions agree with TRBD1. The V gene's germline CDR1 is SGHRS and CDR2 YFSETQ. CDR3 length equals 16 residues. V was pared by 0 bases and J by 6 bases, with 11 bases of the junction left unmatched. The CDR3 nucleotides are TGCGCCAGCAGCTTGGACCTGGACAGGTTTGATGATGGCTACACCTTC. It translates to CASSLDLDRFDDGYTF.

V gene TRBV4-1 combines with J gene TRBJ2-7; D gene unclear. The CDR3 has 15 amino acids. V was clipped by 4 bases and J by 3 bases, with 16 bases between them. Germline CDR1 and CDR2: MGHRA and YSYEKL. The CDR3 is CASSRSADGYYEQYF. The DNA for the CDR3 is TGCGCCAGCAGCCGATCGGCAGACGGCTACTACGAGCAGTACTTC.

V is TRBV27 and J is TRBJ2-7; the match to TRBD2 covers 11 bases. Germline V lookup: CDR1 MNHEY, CDR2 SMNVEV (reference sequence). The CDR3 covers 15 residues. Trimming cost V 6 bases and J 3 bases; bases outside gene matches: 7. The CDR3 DNA reads TGTGCCAGCAGCTATTGGGGGACTAGCGGCTACGAGCAGTACTTC. Translation: CASSYWGTSGYEQYF.

This clone appeared a single time. The chain combines TRBV9 with TRBJ2-5; perhaps TRBD2 as D (6 bases). V lost 0 bases, J lost 11 bases, and 17 bases lay in between. Germline V CDR1 and CDR2: SGDLS, YYNGEE. The CDR3 totals 14 residues. The CDR3 is CASSVGDSVGEQYF. The CDR3 DNA reads as TGTGCCAGCAGCGTAGGGGACTCAGTGGGAGAGCAGTACTTC.

V is TRBV6-6 and J is TRBJ1-1; D is ambiguous. The CDR3 has 14 amino acids. Germline CDR1 is MNHNY and CDR2 is SVGAGI (reference sequence). With 5 bases removed from V and 0 bases from J, the gap between germline ends came to 10 bases. The CDR3 DNA follows: TGTGCCAGCAGTGCCGGGTCCTTGAACACTGAAGCTTTCTTT. It specifies CASSAGSLNTEAFF.

The gene calls are TRBV9 and TRBJ2-1, with D possibly being TRBD2 (5 bases). In germline, CDR1 is SGDLS, CDR2 YYNGEE. Trimming took 4 bases from V and 10 from J, leaving 15 bases between them. CDR3 length: 13 residues. CDR3 bases: TGTGCCAGCAGCCCCTACCCTAGGGAGGAGCAGTTCTTC. Translated: CASSPYPREEQFF.